Below, 14 T cell receptor beta chains from the same sample are listed, as sequenced in a study of human T cells and chemical hapten exposure. TCRdb re-derived calls from the RACE reads in MiXCR, one entry per CDR3 protein. The data show about 140,000 distinct CDR3 sequences, roughly 12% seen once. Time point of the sample: patch test 2, 6 weeks after DPC sensitization. As for treatment: therapeutic diphenylcyclopropenone sensitization with weekly scalp DPC. Specimen: whole blood, collected in connection with sensitization to the hapten diphenylcyclopropenone (DPC). Receptor source: a woman in her forties or fifties with alopecia areata. Some clones in this sample may be carry-over from other donors' samples.

This chain uses TRBV7-6 with TRBJ2-7; 8 bases align to TRBD2. Germline V lookup: CDR1 SGHVS, CDR2 FNYEAQ. The J segment lost 2 bases and the V segment lost 5 bases, leaving 5 bases of the junction unmatched. There are 14 residues in the CDR3. The DNA of the CDR3 is TGTGCCAGCAGCGACACTAGCGGCCCCTACGAGCAGTACTTC. Its translation is CASSDTSGPYEQYF.

This clonotype was observed at least ten times. This rearrangement joins TRBV20-1 to TRBJ2-7; D not resolved. This CDR3 has 12 amino acids. The V end lost 3 bases, the J end lost 1 base, and 7 bases lay between the germline ends. From germline, CDR1 is DFQATT and CDR2 SNEGSKA (reference sequence). The CDR3 spells CSASKDSYEQYF. The CDR3 nucleotides are TGCAGTGCTAGTAAGGATTCCTACGAGCAGTACTTC.

This clonotype has only a few counts. The V and J genes are TRBV7-3 and TRBJ2-5; 7 positions agree with TRBD1. V gave up 0 bases and J gave up 5 bases; unmatched junction bases: 6. CDR1 is SGHTA and CDR2 is FQGTGA in the germline V gene. This CDR3 contains 15 residues. The CDR3 loop is CASSLTAGGRETQYF. The CDR3 DNA follows: TGTGCCAGCAGCTTAACTGCAGGGGGTCGGGAGACCCAGTACTTC.

The J gene is TRBJ1-1, the V gene TRBV29-1; D call uncertain. V was cut by 7 bases and J by 0 bases, with 9 bases left in between. The CDR3 has 12 amino acids. The germline gives CDR1 SQVTM, CDR2 ANQGSEA. The CDR3 region has the DNA TGCAGCGCGGGAAATATGAACACTGAAGCTTTCTTT. Translation: CSAGNMNTEAFF.

The V and J genes are TRBV6-2 or TRBV6-3 and TRBJ2-7; D gene uncertain. CDR1 MNHEY and CDR2 SVGEGT come from the germline V gene. The CDR3 has 15 amino acids. V lost 4 bases to trimming and J lost 6 bases, with 19 bases between them. CDR3: CASSSGTTVLLEQYF. The CDR3 DNA is TGTGCCAGCAGTTCTGGAACTACGGTCCTTCTCGAGCAGTACTTC.

The V call is TRBV29-1, the J call TRBJ2-5, with D hard to call. The ends were cut back, 6 bases at V and 4 bases at J, with 15 bases in the middle. Germline CDR1 and CDR2: SQVTM and ANQGSEA. This CDR3 contains 13 residues. The CDR3 DNA reads TGCAGCGTCGCCGGGTCTCCCACAGAGACCCAGTACTTC. Its protein product is CSVAGSPTETQYF. Filled out from reference TRBV29-1 and TRBJ2-5, the complete variable domain reads SAVISQKPSRDICQRGTSLTIQCQVDSQVTMMFWYRQQPGQSLTLIATANQGSEATYESGFVIDKFPISRPNLTFSTLTVSNMSPEDSSIYLCSVAGSPTETQYFGPGTRLLVL.

This clonotype was seen many times. The chain couples TRBV20-1 to TRBJ1-1; D remains ambiguous. The germline gives CDR1 DFQATT, CDR2 SNEGSKA (reference sequence). Between the trimmed V and J ends, which lost 0 bases and 0 bases, there was a span of 14 bases. The CDR3 spans 16 residues. The CDR3 nucleotides read TGCAGTGCTAGAGATCTAAGTTCGTCAATGAACACTGAAGCTTTCTTT. Protein: CSARDLSSSMNTEAFF.

V usage is TRBV29-1 and J usage is TRBJ2-3; D may be TRBD2 (5 bases). V shed 7 bases and J shed 3 bases, with 11 bases lying between them. In germline, CDR1 is SQVTM, CDR2 ANQGSEA. This CDR3 has 12 residues. The CDR3 is CSDLPGTDTQYF. CDR3 in DNA: TGCAGCGACCTGCCGGGGACAGATACGCAGTATTTT.

This clonotype was counted ten times or more. The J gene is TRBJ2-1, the V gene TRBV28; D remains ambiguous. Germline-derived CDR1 and CDR2 are MDHEN and SYDVKM. This CDR3 spans 12 amino acids. With 5 bases removed from V and 10 bases from J, the gap between germline ends came to 12 bases. The CDR3 loop is CASSQPLREQFF. CDR3 DNA sequence: TGTGCCAGCAGTCAACCTCTCCGCGAGCAGTTCTTC.

This clonotype appeared many times. V gene TRBV3-1 combines with J gene TRBJ2-1; D uncertain. Per germline, CDR1 LGHDT and CDR2 YNNKEL (reference sequence). The CDR3 covers 12 residues. Trimming removed 4 bases from V and 9 bases from J, with 10 bases in between. The CDR3: CASSLTVTEQFF. The CDR3 DNA sequence: TGTGCCAGCAGCCTGACTGTGACTGAGCAGTTCTTC.

This clonotype was observed a few times. This chain links TRBV29-1 with TRBJ2-1; 9 bases fit TRBD1. The CDR3 is made up of 14 amino acids. Germline loops: CDR1 SQVTM, CDR2 ANQGSEA. With V trimmed by 8 bases and J by 7 bases, 12 bases remained unmatched. The CDR3 coding sequence is TGCAGCTCATACGGGGACAGGGTAGGAAATGAGCAGTTCTTC. Protein sequence: CSSYGDRVGNEQFF.

This clonotype came up many times. The genes are TRBV28 and TRBJ2-5; no clear D gene. The germline V and J ends were trimmed by 5 bases and 2 bases, with 9 bases remaining between them. Germline CDR1 is MDHEN and CDR2 is SYDVKM. The CDR3 covers 13 residues. CDR3 coding DNA: TGTGCCAGCAGTATGAGAACACAAGAGACCCAGTACTTC. It translates to CASSMRTQETQYF.

J is TRBJ2-1 and V is TRBV29-1, with D possibly called TRBD1 or TRBD2 (6 bases each). Trimming removed 7 bases at V and 4 bases at J, with 14 bases between. This CDR3 spans 13 amino acids. Germline V gives CDR1 SQVTM, CDR2 ANQGSEA. CDR3 in amino acids: CSAGGHKYNEQFF. The CDR3 DNA follows: TGCAGCGCCGGGGGACACAAATACAATGAGCAGTTCTTC.

The chain's CDR3 is CASSQRDTGELFF. The CDR3 coding sequence is TGTGCCAGCAGCCAACGTGACACCGGGGAGCTGTTTTTT. J is TRBJ2-2 and V is TRBV3-1; D ambiguous. Trimming removed 2 bases from V and 3 bases from J, with 4 bases in between. CDR1 and CDR2 (germline): LGHDT, YNNKEL (reference sequence). The CDR3 runs 13 residues.